These 30 T cell receptor beta chains share one sample of origin, sequenced in a study of T cell responses to AZD1222 COVID-19 vaccine. Measured with immunoSEQ multiplex PCR; TCRdb has only the in-frame clones, and not every one. The profile shows 75,000 to 100,000 clones, about 89% of them singletons. The starting material was peripheral blood, obtained on day 0 of AZD1222 vaccination. All receptors come from an adult in good health.

The chain uses TRBV9 and TRBJ1-3; TRBD1 is a possible D gene (6 bases). Germline loops: CDR1 SGDLS, CDR2 YYNGEE. The CDR3 contains 16 residues. V gave up 1 base and J gave up 0 bases, with 11 bases separating them. For the CDR3, the DNA is TGTGCCAGCAGCGTATGGGGGGCACCCTCTGGAAACACCATATATTTT. Its translation: CASSVWGAPSGNTIYF.

This clone has just a few counts. The chain joins TRBV3-1 (or the pseudogene TRBV3-2) to TRBJ2-3; a possible D gene is TRBD2 (6 bases). The CDR3 runs 13 residues. Germline V lookup: CDR1 LGHDT, CDR2 YNNKEL (reference sequence). The ends were cut back, 4 bases at V and 1 base at J, with 6 bases in the middle. CDR3 bases: TGTGCCAGCAGCCCGGGGGGCACAGATACGCAGTATTTT. Translated, it gives CASSPGGTDTQYF.

Only one count was recorded for this clone. The gene calls are TRBV7-9 and TRBJ2-7; 9 positions agree with TRBD1. Germline V gives CDR1 SEHNR, CDR2 FQNEAQ (reference sequence). The trim removed 6 bases at V and 4 bases at J, leaving 10 bases unmatched. CDR3 length: 15 amino acids. CDR3 sequence (DNA): TGTGCCAGCAGTACAGGGGGCGCCGGCCAATACGAGCAGTACTTC. Its protein product is CASSTGGAGQYEQYF.

The rearrangement joins TRBV5-1 to TRBJ1-1; no definite D call. V was clipped by 1 base and J by 4 bases, with 8 bases between them. CDR1 and CDR2 from the germline V gene are SGHRS and YFSETQ. The CDR3 totals 13 residues. CDR3 amino acids: CASSLPDATEAFF. CDR3 nucleotides: TGCGCCAGCAGCTTGCCGGATGCCACTGAAGCTTTCTTT.

This chain connects TRBV6-2 or TRBV6-3 to TRBJ1-5, with D maybe TRBD1 (5 bases). Germline lookup yields CDR1 MNHEY and CDR2 SVGEGT. This CDR3 contains 19 residues. V gave up 0 bases and J gave up 0 bases, with 18 bases separating them. The CDR3 protein is CASSYSRGRGRGSNQPQHF. The CDR3 DNA reads as TGTGCCAGCAGTTACTCGAGGGGCCGGGGAAGAGGTAGCAATCAGCCCCAGCATTTT.

As DNA, the CDR3 is TGCGCCAGCAGCCCGGGAAACACTGAAGCTTTCTTT. Its protein is CASSPGNTEAFF. The chain uses TRBV4-1 and TRBJ1-1; the D is unclear. V was trimmed by 4 bases and J by 2 bases, leaving 5 bases between them. Germline CDR1 MGHRA, CDR2 YSYEKL. The CDR3 runs to 12 residues.

This clone was recorded a few times. The V call is TRBV12-3 or TRBV12-4, the J call TRBJ2-2; D remains ambiguous. The CDR3 is made up of 13 amino acids. V shed 7 bases and J shed 5 bases, with 11 bases lying between them. Here the CDR3 reads CASKVGWTGELFF. CDR3 DNA: TGTGCCAGCAAGGTGGGGTGGACCGGGGAGCTGTTTTTT.

The V gene is TRBV5-1, the J gene TRBJ2-1; D gene ambiguous. The CDR3 totals 12 residues. V lost 4 bases to trimming and J lost 8 bases, with 10 bases between them. Germline CDR1 reads SGHRS; CDR2 reads YFSETQ. In DNA form, the CDR3 reads TGCGCCAGCAGCCTCCCGGGCGATGAGCAGTTCTTC. This sequence encodes CASSLPGDEQFF.

The rearrangement joins TRBV2 to TRBJ1-2; D call uncertain. Between the trimmed V and J ends, which lost 0 bases and 7 bases, there was a span of 12 bases. The CDR3 is 14 amino acids. Per germline, CDR1 SNHLY and CDR2 FYNNEI. CDR3 DNA: TGTGCCAGCAGTGAAGCGAATGGGGAGGGTGGCTACACCTTC. Its translation is CASSEANGEGGYTF.

The chain combines TRBV4-1 with TRBJ1-2; perhaps TRBD1 as D (6 bases). Germline V gene lookup returns CDR1 MGHRA and CDR2 YSYEKL. The CDR3 has 14 residues. V was shortened by 0 bases and J by 2 bases, with 7 bases between the two germline ends. The CDR3 region is CASSQEQGNYGYTF. The DNA for the CDR3 is TGCGCCAGCAGCCAAGAACAGGGAAACTATGGCTACACCTTC.

V usage is TRBV28 and J usage is TRBJ2-7; no clear D gene. The CDR3 sequence is 15 residues long. Trimming removed 8 bases at V and 2 bases at J, with 19 bases between. CDR1 and CDR2 (germline): MDHEN, SYDVKM. The chain's CDR3 is CASASPYFPAYEQYF. CDR3 coding DNA: TGTGCCAGCGCCTCACCCTATTTCCCAGCCTACGAGCAGTACTTC. Using reference TRBV28 and TRBJ2-7 for the parts outside the CDR3, the full variable domain is DVKVTQSSRYLVKRTGEKVFLECVQDMDHENMFWYRQDPGLGLRLIYFSYDVKMKEKGDIPEGYSVSREKKERFSLILESASTNQTSMYLCASASPYFPAYEQYFGPGTRLTVT.

The V and J genes are TRBV18 and TRBJ1-2; 8 bases fit TRBD1. V trimming: 2 bases; J trimming: 3 bases; junction bases outside the gene matches: 5. The CDR3 is 15 residues long. Germline V gives CDR1 KGHSH, CDR2 LQKENI. The CDR3 nucleotides read TGTGCCAGCTCACCATCTTCGACAGGGGACTATGGCTACACCTTC. Translation gives CASSPSSTGDYGYTF.

This clone appeared once. The chain joins TRBV7-2 to TRBJ1-1; no reliable D call. CDR1 is SGHTA, CDR2 FQGNSA, per germline. The CDR3 length is 15 residues. With 0 bases removed from V and 0 bases from J, the gap between germline ends came to 8 bases. The CDR3 DNA is TGTGCCAGCAGCTTAGCAAGGGATATGAACACTGAAGCTTTCTTT. Its protein product is CASSLARDMNTEAFF.

The rearrangement joins TRBV12-3 or TRBV12-4 to TRBJ1-5; 9 bases line up with TRBD1. The junction had 1 base not matched to a gene; V was cut back by 6 bases and J by 4 bases. The CDR3 runs 13 residues. The CDR3 bases are TGTGCCAGCAGGGGACAGGGAAATCAGCCCCAGCATTTT. This translates into CASRGQGNQPQHF.

The V call is TRBV18, the J call TRBJ2-3; D ambiguous. Germline CDR1 reads KGHSH; CDR2 reads LQKENI. The length of the CDR3 is 14 residues. Trimming shortened V by 3 bases and J by 4 bases, and 11 bases separated the two germline ends. CDR3 nucleotides: TGTGCCAGCTCACCGGGTATTAATTCAGATACGCAGTATTTT. It encodes CASSPGINSDTQYF. Looking up the rest from reference TRBV18 and TRBJ2-3 gives the full variable domain: NAGVMQNPRHLVRRRGQEARLRCSPMKGHSHVYWYRQLPEEGLKFMVYLQKENIIDESGMPKERFSAEFPKEGPSILRIQQVVRGDSAAYFCASSPGINSDTQYFGPGTRLTVL.

The chain carries TRBV19 and TRBJ1-5, with D hard to call. This CDR3 is built from 12 residues. CDR1 is LNHDA, CDR2 SQIVND, per germline (reference sequence). The V end was cut by 7 bases, the J end by 3 bases, with 7 bases between. The CDR3 DNA sequence: TGTGCCAGTAAGATCTTCAATCAGCCCCAGCATTTT. This gives the protein CASKIFNQPQHF.

This chain connects TRBV7-6 to TRBJ2-3; D possibly corresponds to TRBD2 (5 bases). The CDR3 has 16 amino acids. V lost 2 bases, J lost 2 bases, and 14 bases lay in between. Germline CDR1 reads SGHVS; CDR2 reads FNYEAQ. CDR3 region: CASSLLAGDPTDTQYF. CDR3 coding DNA: TGTGCCAGCAGCTTATTGGCGGGCGACCCCACAGATACGCAGTATTTT.

The chain uses TRBV24-1 and TRBJ2-2; TRBD2 aligns across 7 bases. This CDR3 has 17 residues. J lost 0 bases, V lost 4 bases, and 7 bases had no gene match. Germline CDR1 and CDR2: KGHDR and SFDVKD. The CDR3 sequence: CATSDHRGDANTGELFF. The CDR3 DNA reads as TGTGCCACCAGTGACCACCGGGGGGACGCGAACACCGGGGAGCTGTTTTTT.

A few counts support this clone. The CDR3 DNA reads as TGTGCCAGCAGCGCCGGGGGGACAGGAGGCTACACCTTC. The encoded protein is CASSAGGTGGYTF. This chain joins TRBV9 and TRBJ1-2, with 8 bases identical to TRBD1. J lost 8 bases, V lost 3 bases, and 6 bases had no gene match. Germline V CDR1 and CDR2: SGDLS, YYNGEE. The CDR3 sequence is 13 residues long.

This clone was counted a single time. This rearrangement joins TRBV29-1 to TRBJ2-3, with 7 bases identical to TRBD1. The CDR3 has 13 amino acids. Germline CDR1 and CDR2: SQVTM and ANQGSEA. V lost 6 bases to trimming and J lost 1 base; unmatched junction nucleotides: 4. The CDR3 nucleotides read TGCAGCGTCGCACAGGGGCGCACAGATACGCAGTATTTT. Protein: CSVAQGRTDTQYF.

This clone is a singleton in its sample. This chain connects TRBV7-3 to TRBJ2-1; 11 positions match TRBD2. Germline V gene data show CDR1 as SGHTA and CDR2 as FQGTGA. The CDR3 runs 15 residues. J lost 3 bases, V lost 5 bases, and 3 bases had no gene match. CDR3 DNA sequence: TGTGCCAGCAGCAAGGGACTAGCGGACTACAATGAGCAGTTCTTC. Translation: CASSKGLADYNEQFF. Using reference TRBV7-3 and TRBJ2-1 for the parts outside the CDR3, the full variable domain is GAGVSQTPSNKVTEKGKYVELRCDPISGHTALYWYRQSLGQGPEFLIYFQGTGAADDSGLPNDRFFAVRPEGSVSTLKIQRTERGDSAVYLCASSKGLADYNEQFFGPGTRLTVL.

The rearrangement links TRBV5-1 to TRBJ2-3; D gene unclear. The V gene's germline CDR1 is SGHRS and CDR2 YFSETQ. The CDR3 covers 13 residues. Trimming cost V 4 bases and J 2 bases, with 8 bases left between them. CDR3 coding DNA: TGCGCCAGCAGCGTGTATAACACAGATACGCAGTATTTT. This translates into CASSVYNTDTQYF. The variable domain in full, with the rest retrieved from reference TRBV5-1 and TRBJ2-3, is KAGVTQTPRYLIKTRGQQVTLSCSPISGHRSVSWYQQTPGQGLQFLFEYFSETQRNKGNFPGRFSGRQFSNSRSEMNVSTLELGDSALYLCASSVYNTDTQYFGPGTRLTVL.

The J gene is TRBJ2-7, the V gene TRBV5-6; D possibly corresponds to TRBD1 (5 bases). The CDR3 loop spans 15 amino acids. Trimming pared 5 bases from V and 2 bases from J, leaving 17 bases between. CDR1 and CDR2 from the germline V gene are SGHDT and YYEEEE. The CDR3 here is CASRPIQELAYEQYF. Written as DNA, the CDR3 is TGTGCCAGCAGACCAATACAGGAACTGGCCTACGAGCAGTACTTC.

V and J are TRBV7-3 and TRBJ2-1; D may be TRBD2 (6 bases). The length of the CDR3 is 14 residues. Trimming shortened V by 3 bases and J by 5 bases, and 11 bases separated the two germline ends. Germline V gives CDR1 SGHTA, CDR2 FQGTGA. The CDR3 loop reads CASSLGGIDNEQFF. The CDR3 coding sequence is TGTGCCAGCAGCTTGGGCGGGATCGACAATGAGCAGTTCTTC.

This clone has just one count. The chain couples TRBV28 to TRBJ1-2; no reliable D call. Trimming cost V 2 bases and J 4 bases, with 8 bases left between them. From germline, CDR1 is MDHEN and CDR2 SYDVKM. This CDR3 is 13 amino acids long. CDR3 residues: CASSLGDGYGYTF. CDR3 DNA sequence: TGTGCCAGCAGTTTAGGCGACGGCTATGGCTACACCTTC.

This chain connects TRBV18 to TRBJ1-6; D not resolved. Germline CDR1 and CDR2: KGHSH and LQKENI. The CDR3 runs 15 residues. The V end lost 4 bases, the J end lost 11 bases, and 18 bases lay between the germline ends. CDR3 in amino acids: CASSRERTPETPLHF. In DNA, the CDR3 is TGTGCCAGCTCACGGGAGCGGACTCCTGAAACACCCCTCCACTTT.

The CDR3: CASSPGQGLYNEQFF. The CDR3 DNA reads as TGTGCCAGCAGCCCGGGACAGGGATTATACAATGAGCAGTTCTTC. This chain uses TRBV11-3 with TRBJ2-1, with 9 bases identical to TRBD1. Per the germline V gene, CDR1 is SGHNT and CDR2 is YENEEA. The CDR3 is 15 amino acids. Trimming removed 5 bases from V and 4 bases from J; junction bases left unmatched: 6.

The rearrangement joins TRBV10-3 to TRBJ1-1; D ambiguous. Trimming left V 4 bases short and J 3 bases short, with 6 bases between. The CDR3 consists of 12 residues. Germline CDR1 reads ENHRY; CDR2 reads SYGVKD. The CDR3 reads CAISGVDTEAFF. The DNA of the CDR3 is TGTGCCATCAGTGGTGTGGACACTGAAGCTTTCTTT.

V gene TRBV5-4 combines with J gene TRBJ2-1; TRBD2 is a possible D gene (6 bases). The length of the CDR3 is 15 residues. The V gene's germline CDR1 is SGHNT and CDR2 YYREEE (reference sequence). Trimming removed 3 bases at V and 2 bases at J, with 12 bases between. The CDR3 region has the DNA TGTGCCAGCAGCTGGGACTTTAGCCCCTACAATGAGCAGTTCTTC. Its translation is CASSWDFSPYNEQFF.

The chain has TRBV3-1 (or the pseudogene TRBV3-2) and TRBJ1-2; D is uncertain. The CDR3 runs 14 residues. In germline, CDR1 is LGHDT, CDR2 YNNKEL (reference sequence). Trimming left V 7 bases short and J 0 bases short, with 12 bases between. This CDR3 is CASTTSQANYGYTF. CDR3 nucleotide sequence: TGTGCCAGCACCACGAGCCAGGCTAACTATGGCTACACCTTC.